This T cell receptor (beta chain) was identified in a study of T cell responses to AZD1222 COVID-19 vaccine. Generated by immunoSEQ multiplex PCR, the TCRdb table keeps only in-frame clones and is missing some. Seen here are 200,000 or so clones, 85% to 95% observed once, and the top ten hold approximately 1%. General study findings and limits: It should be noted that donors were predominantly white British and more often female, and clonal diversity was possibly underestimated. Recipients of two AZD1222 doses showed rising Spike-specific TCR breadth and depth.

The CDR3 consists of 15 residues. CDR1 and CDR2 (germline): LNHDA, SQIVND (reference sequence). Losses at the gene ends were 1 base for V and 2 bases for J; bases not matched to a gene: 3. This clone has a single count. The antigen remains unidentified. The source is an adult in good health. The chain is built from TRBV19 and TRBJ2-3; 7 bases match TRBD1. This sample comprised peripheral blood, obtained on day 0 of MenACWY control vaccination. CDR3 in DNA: TGTGCCAGTAGTATAGGGGACAGAATCACAGATACGCAGTATTTT. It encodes CASSIGDRITDTQYF.